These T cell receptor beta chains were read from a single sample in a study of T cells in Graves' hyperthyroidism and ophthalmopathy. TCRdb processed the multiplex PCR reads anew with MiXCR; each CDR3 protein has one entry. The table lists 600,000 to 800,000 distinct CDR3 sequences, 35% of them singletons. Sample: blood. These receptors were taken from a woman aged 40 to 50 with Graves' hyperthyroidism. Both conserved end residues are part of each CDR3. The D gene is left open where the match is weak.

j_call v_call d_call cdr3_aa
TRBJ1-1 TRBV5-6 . CASSLVPGANTEAFF
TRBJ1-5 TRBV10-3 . CASSPGRYSNQPQHF
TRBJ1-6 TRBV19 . CATRPGYNSPLHF
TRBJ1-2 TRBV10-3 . CATTGEPANYGYTF
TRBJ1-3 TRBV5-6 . CASSLEGATFSGNTIYF
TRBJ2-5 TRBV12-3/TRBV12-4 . CASSLREAETQYF
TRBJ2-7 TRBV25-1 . CASGQGLEQYF
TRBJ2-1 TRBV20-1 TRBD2 CSAGLAGGPEQFF
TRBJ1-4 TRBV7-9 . CASSLGIKLFF
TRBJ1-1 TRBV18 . CASSRSGLTEAFF
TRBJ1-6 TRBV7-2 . CASSLGGGRGGSPLHF
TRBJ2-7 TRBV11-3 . CASKTDGPGEQYF
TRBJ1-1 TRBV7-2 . CASSSQWEGTEAFF
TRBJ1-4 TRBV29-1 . CSVGADTANEKLFF
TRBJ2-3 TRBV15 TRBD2 CATSQTSGGADTQYF
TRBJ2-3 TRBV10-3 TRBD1 CAISTGVADTQYF
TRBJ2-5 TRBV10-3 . CASHPREETQYF
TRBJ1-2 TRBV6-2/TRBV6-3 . CASSYAFRGRGYTF
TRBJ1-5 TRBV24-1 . CATSDFGQPQHF
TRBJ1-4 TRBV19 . CASSIAKDRAELFF
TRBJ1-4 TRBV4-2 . CASSQTASGDLNEKLFF
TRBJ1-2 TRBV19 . CASSIFSGGGGYTF
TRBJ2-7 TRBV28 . CASSPSQALTLLYEQYF
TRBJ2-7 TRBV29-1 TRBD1 CSVTGQGAYEQYF
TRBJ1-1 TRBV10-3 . CAIATRENTEAFF
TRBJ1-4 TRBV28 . CASSPHQPGSNEKLFF
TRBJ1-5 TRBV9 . CASNDGQRNQPQHF
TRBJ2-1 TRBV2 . CASSVGAGSYNEQFF
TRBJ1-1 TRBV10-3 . CASRAGAFF